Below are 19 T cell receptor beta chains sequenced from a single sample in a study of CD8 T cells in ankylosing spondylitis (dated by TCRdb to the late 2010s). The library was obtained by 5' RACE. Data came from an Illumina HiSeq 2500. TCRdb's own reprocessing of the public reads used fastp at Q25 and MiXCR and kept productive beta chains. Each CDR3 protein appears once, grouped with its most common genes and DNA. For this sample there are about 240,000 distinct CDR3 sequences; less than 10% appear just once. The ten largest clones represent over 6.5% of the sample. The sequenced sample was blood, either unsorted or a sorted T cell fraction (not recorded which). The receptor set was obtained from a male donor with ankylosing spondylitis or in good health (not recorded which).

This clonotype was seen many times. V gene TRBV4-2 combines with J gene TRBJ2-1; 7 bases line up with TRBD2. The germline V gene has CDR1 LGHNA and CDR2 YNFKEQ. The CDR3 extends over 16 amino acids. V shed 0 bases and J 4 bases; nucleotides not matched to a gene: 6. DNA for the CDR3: TGTGCCAGCAGCCAAGATGGACTAGACAGTTACAATGAGCAGTTCTTC. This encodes CASSQDGLDSYNEQFF.

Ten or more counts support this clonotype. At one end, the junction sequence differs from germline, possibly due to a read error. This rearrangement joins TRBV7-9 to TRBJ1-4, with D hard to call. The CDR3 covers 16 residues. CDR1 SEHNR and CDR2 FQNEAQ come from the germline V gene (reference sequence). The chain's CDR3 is CASSLAYILDGEKLFF. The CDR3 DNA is TGTGCCAGCAGCCTAGCCTATATCCTAGACGGTGAAAAACTGTTTTTT.

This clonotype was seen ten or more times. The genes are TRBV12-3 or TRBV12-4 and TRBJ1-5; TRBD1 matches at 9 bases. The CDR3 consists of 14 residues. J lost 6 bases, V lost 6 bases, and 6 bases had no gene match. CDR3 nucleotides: TGTGCCAGCAGGCGAGGGACAGGGATTCAGCCCCAGCATTTT. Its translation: CASRRGTGIQPQHF.

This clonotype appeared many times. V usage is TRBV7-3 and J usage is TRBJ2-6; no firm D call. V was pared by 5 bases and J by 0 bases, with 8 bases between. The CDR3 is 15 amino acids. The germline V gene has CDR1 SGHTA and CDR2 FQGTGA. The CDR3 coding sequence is TGTGCCAGCAGCCAGACAACCTCTGGGGCCAACGTCCTGACTTTC. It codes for CASSQTTSGANVLTF.

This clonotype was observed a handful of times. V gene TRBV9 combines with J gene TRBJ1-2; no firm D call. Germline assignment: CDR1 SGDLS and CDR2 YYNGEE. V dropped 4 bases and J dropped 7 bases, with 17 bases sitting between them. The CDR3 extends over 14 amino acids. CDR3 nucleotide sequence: TGTGCCAGCAGCCCAGGACTCGCGGAGGGTGGCTACACCTTC. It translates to CASSPGLAEGGYTF.

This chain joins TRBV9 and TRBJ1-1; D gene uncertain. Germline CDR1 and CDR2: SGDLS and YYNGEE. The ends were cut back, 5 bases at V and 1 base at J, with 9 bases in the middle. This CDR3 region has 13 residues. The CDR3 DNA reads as TGTGCCAGCAGACCGGCGGGGAACACTGAAGCTTTCTTT. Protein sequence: CASRPAGNTEAFF.

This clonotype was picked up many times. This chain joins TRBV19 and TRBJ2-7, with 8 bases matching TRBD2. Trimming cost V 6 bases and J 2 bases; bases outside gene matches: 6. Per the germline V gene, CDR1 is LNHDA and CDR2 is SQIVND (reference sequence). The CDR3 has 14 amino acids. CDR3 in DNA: TGTGCCAGTAGGGGTCTAGCGGGCGCCTACGAGCAGTACTTC. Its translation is CASRGLAGAYEQYF. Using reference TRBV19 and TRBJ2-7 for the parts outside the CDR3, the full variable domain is DGGITQSPKYLFRKEGQNVTLSCEQNLNHDAMYWYRQDPGQGLRLIYYSQIVNDFQKGDIAEGYSVSREKKESFPLTVTSAQKNPTAFYLCASRGLAGAYEQYFGPGTRLTVT.

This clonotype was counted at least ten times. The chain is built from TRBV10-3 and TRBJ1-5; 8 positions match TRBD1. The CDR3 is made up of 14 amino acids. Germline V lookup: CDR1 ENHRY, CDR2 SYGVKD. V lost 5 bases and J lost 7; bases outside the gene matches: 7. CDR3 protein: CAISLGQEGQPQHF. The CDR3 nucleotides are TGTGCCATCAGTCTGGGACAGGAGGGCCAGCCCCAGCATTTT.

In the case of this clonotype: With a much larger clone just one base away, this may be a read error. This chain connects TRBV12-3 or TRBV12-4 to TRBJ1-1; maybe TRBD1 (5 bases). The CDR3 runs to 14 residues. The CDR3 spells CASSLRGDSSGALF. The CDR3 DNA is TGTGCCAGCAGCCTAAGGGGAGATAGCAGTGGAGCTTTATTT.

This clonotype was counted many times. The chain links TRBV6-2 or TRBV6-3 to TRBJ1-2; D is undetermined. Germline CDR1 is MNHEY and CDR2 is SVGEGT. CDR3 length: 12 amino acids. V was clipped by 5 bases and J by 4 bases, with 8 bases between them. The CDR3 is CASSKGSYGYTF. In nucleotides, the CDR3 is TGTGCCAGCAGTAAGGGCTCCTATGGCTACACCTTC.

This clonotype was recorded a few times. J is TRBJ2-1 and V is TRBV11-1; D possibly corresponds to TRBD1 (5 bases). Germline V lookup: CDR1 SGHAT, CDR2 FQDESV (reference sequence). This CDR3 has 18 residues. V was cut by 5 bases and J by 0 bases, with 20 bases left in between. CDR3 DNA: TGTGCCAGCAGCCCCCCTTTGGCAGGGCTTCACTCCTACAATGAGCAGTTCTTC. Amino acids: CASSPPLAGLHSYNEQFF.

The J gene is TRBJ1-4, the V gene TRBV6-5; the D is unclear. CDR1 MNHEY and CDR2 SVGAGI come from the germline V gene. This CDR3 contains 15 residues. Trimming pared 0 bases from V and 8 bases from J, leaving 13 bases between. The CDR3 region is CASSYSKGKGEKLFF. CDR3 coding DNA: TGTGCCAGCAGTTACTCGAAGGGAAAAGGAGAAAAACTGTTTTTT.

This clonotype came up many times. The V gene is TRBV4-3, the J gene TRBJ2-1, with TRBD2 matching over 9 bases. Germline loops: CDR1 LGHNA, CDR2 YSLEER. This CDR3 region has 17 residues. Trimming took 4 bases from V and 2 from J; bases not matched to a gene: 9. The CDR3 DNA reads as TGCGCCAGCAGCCGGAATCAGGCTAGCGGGGCCTACAATGAGCAGTTCTTC. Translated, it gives CASSRNQASGAYNEQFF.

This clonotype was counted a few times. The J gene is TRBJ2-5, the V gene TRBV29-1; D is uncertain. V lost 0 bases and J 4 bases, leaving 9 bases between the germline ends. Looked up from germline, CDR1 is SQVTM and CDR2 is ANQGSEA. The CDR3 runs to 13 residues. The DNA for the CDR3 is TGCAGCGTTGAAGATGGATTGCCAGAGACCCAGTACTTC. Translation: CSVEDGLPETQYF.

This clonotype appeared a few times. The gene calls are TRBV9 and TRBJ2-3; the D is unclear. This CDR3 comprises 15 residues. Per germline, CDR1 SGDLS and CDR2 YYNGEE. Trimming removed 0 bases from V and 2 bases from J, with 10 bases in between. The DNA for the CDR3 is TGTGCCAGCAGCGTAGTCTGGCGGAACACAGATACGCAGTATTTT. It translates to CASSVVWRNTDTQYF.

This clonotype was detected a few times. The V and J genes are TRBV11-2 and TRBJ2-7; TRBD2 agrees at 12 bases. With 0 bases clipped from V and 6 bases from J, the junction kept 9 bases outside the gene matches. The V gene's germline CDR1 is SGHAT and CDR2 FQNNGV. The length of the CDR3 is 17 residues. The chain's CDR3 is CASSLENPGLAGSEQYF. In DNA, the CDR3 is TGTGCCAGCAGCTTAGAAAACCCTGGACTAGCGGGAAGCGAGCAGTACTTC.

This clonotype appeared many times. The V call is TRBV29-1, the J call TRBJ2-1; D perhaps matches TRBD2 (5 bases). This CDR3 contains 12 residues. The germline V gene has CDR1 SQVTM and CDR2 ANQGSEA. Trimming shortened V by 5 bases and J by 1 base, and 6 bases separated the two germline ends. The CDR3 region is CSVRGSYNEQFF. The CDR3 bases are TGCAGCGTTCGAGGGTCCTACAATGAGCAGTTCTTC.

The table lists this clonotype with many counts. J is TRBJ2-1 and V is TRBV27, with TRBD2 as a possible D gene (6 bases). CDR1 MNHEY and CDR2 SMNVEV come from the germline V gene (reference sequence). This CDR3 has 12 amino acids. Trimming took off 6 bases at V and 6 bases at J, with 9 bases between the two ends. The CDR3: CASRGGPNEQFF. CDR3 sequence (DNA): TGTGCCAGCAGGGGAGGACCCAATGAGCAGTTCTTC.

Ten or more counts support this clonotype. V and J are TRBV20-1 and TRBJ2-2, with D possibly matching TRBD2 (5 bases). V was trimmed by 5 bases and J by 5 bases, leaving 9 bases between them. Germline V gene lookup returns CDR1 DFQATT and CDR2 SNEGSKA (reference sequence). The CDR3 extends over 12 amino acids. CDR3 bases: TGCAGTGCTCAGGACTTTACCGGGGAGCTGTTTTTT. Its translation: CSAQDFTGELFF.